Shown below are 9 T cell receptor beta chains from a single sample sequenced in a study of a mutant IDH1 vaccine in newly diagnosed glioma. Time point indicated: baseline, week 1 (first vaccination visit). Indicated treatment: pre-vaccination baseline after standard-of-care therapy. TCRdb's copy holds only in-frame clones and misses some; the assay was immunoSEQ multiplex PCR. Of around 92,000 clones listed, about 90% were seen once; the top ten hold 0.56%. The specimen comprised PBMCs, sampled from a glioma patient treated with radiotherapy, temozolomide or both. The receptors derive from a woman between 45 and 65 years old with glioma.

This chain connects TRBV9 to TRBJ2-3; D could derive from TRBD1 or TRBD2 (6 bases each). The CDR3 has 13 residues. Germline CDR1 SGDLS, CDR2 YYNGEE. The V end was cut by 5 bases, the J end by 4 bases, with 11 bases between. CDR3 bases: TGTGCCAGCAGTCCTCGGGGGCCAGATACGCAGTATTTT. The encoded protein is CASSPRGPDTQYF.

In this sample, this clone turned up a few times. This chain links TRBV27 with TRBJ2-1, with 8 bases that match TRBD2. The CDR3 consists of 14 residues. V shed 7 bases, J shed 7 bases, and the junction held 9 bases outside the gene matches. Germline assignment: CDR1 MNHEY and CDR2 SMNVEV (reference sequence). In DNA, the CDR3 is TGTGCCAGCATGAAGTTAGCGGGACCAAATGAGCAGTTCTTC. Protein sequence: CASMKLAGPNEQFF.

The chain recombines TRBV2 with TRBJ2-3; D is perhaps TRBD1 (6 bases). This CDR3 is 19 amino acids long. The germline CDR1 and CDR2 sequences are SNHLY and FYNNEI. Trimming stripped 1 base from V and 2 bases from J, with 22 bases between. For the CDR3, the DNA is TGTGCCAGCAGTGAAGGGGGGCTTGGTGGTCTCGGACACACAGATACGCAGTATTTT. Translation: CASSEGGLGGLGHTDTQYF.

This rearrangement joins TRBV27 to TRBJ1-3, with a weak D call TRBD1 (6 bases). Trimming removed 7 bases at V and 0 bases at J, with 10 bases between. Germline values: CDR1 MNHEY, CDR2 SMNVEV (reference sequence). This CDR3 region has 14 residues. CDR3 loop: CASKTGSSGNTIYF. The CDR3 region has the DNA TGTGCCAGCAAAACAGGGTCCTCTGGAAACACCATATATTTT.

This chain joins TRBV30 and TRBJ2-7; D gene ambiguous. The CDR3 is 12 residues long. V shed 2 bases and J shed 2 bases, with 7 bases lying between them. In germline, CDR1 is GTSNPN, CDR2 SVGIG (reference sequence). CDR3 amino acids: CAWSSTTYEQYF. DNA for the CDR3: TGTGCCTGGAGTTCCACAACCTACGAGCAGTACTTC.

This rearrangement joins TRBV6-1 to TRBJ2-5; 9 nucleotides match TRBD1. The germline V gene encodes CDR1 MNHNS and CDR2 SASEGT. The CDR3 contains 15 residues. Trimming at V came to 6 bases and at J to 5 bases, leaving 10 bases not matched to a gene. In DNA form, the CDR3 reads TGTGCCAGCAGAAGAATACAGGGGGCTTTTGAGACCCAGTACTTC. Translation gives CASRRIQGAFETQYF.

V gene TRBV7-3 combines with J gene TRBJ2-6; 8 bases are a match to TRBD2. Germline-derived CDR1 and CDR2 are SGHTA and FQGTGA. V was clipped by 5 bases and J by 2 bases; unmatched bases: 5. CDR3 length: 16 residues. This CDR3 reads CASSPTGGAGANVLTF. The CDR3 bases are TGTGCCAGCAGCCCGACCGGGGGGGCTGGGGCCAACGTCCTGACTTTC.

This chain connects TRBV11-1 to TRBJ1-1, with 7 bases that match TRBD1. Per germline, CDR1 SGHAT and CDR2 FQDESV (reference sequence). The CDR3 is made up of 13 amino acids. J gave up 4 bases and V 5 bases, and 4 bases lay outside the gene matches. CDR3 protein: CASSPDRATEAFF. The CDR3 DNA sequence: TGTGCCAGCAGCCCCGACAGGGCCACTGAAGCTTTCTTT.

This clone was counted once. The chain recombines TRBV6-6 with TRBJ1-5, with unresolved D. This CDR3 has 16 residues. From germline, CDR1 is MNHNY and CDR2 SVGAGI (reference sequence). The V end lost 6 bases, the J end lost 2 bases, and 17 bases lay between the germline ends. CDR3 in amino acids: CASRQRTGQGNQPQHF. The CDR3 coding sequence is TGTGCCAGCAGACAAAGGACCGGGCAGGGCAATCAGCCCCAGCATTTT.